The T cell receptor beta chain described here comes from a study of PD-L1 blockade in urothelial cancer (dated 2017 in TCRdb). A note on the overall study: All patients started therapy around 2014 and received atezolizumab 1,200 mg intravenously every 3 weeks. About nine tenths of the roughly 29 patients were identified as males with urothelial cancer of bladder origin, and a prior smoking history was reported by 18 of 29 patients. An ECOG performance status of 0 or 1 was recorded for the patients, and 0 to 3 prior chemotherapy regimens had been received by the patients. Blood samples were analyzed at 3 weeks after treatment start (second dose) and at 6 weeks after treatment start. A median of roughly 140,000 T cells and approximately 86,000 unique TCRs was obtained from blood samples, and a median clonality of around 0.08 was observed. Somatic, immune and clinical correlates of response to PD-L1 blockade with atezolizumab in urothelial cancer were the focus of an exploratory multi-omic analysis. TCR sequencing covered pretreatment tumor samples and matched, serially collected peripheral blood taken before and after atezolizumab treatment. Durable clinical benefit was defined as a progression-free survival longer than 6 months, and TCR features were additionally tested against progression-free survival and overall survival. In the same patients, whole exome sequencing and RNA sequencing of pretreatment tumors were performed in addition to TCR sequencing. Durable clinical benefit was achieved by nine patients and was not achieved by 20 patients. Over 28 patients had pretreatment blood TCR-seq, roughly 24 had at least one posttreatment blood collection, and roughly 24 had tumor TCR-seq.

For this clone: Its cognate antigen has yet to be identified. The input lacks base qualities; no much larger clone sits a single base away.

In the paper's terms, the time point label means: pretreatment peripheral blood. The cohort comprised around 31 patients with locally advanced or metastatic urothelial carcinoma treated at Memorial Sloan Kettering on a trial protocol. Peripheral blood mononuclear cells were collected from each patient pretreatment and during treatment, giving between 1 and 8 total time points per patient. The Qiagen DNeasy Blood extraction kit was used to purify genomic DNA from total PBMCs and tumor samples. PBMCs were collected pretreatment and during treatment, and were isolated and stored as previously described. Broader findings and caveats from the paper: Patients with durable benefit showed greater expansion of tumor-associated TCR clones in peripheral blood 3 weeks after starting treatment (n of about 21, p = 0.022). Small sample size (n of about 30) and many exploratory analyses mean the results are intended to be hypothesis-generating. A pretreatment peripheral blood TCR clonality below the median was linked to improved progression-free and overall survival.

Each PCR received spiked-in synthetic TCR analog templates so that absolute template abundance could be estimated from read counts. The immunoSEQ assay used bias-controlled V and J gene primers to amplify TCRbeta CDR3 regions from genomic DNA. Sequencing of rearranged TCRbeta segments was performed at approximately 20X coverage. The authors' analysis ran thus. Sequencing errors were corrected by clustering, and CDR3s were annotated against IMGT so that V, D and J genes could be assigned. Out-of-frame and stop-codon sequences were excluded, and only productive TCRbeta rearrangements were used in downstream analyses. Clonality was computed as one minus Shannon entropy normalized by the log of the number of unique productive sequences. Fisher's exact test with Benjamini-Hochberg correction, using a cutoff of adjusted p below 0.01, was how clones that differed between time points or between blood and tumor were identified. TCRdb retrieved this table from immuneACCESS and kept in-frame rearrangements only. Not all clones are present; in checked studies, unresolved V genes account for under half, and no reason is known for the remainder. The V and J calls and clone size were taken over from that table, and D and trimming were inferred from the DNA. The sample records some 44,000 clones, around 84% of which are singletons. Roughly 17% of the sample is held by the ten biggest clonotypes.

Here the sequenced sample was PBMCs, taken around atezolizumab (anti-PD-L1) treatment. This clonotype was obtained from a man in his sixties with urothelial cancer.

This receptor carries the CDR3 CASSQVGASVAYEQYF. Read as DNA, the sequence is TGTGCCAGCAGCCAAGTAGGGGCTAGCGTTGCCTACGAGCAGTACTTC. Here the chain combines TRBV4-2 and TRBJ2-7; TRBD2 is perhaps the D gene, given 6 matching bases. Inclusive of the bounding cysteine and phenylalanine, the CDR3 is 16 residues long. The DNA shown is the 48-base CDR3, in frame from base 1. The trim is 1 base for V and 2 bases for J, with a gap of 15 bases between the germline ends. The germline V gene gives CDR1 as LGHNA and CDR2 as YNFKEQ.